The T cell receptor (beta chain) under discussion was sequenced for a study of cytomegalovirus exposure and HLA in healthy donors. Primers: 60 Vbeta forward and 13 Jbeta reverse. The table came from immunoSEQ multiplex PCR; TCRdb's copy has only in-frame clones and leaves some out. Here the sample spans about 82,000 clones, 70% to 80% being singletons. By its share, this clone is large. Antigen specificity is unknown. Other DNA sequences in this sample translate to the same CDR3. Study-level findings and limits: Altogether, 160 or so TCR beta chains were recorded as cytomegalovirus-associated. The records held CMV serostatus as the only immune exposure information. Some V segments (TRBV6-2 and TRBV6-3 among them) were excluded as indistinguishable. Later analysis demonstrated an association between a missense DCLRE1C variant and TCR beta V- and J-gene trimming.

This CDR3 has 15 amino acids. Germline V gene lookup returns CDR1 LNHDA and CDR2 SQIVND (reference sequence). The V gene lost 1 base and the J gene lost 4 bases, with 11 bases spanning the gap. The sequenced sample consisted of PBMCs. This chain joins TRBV19 and TRBJ1-5; D may be TRBD1 (5 bases). This TCR came from a human donor in good health. CDR3 residues: CASSIGLRGNQPQHF. The CDR3 DNA is TGTGCCAGTAGTATAGGGTTGCGGGGGAATCAGCCCCAGCATTTT.